The 19 T cell receptor beta chains listed next were all sequenced from one sample in a study of CDR3 diversity in severe acne. In TCRdb, the PCR reads were re-called with MiXCR into one record per CDR3 protein. The sample consists of more than 80,000 distinct CDR3 sequences, 49% of them appearing once. What was sequenced was blood. The receptors were sampled from a male donor with severe acne vulgaris.

This chain joins TRBV24-1 and TRBJ2-7; 7 bases are a match to TRBD1. The CDR3 runs 15 residues. V was pared by 6 bases and J by 4 bases, with 11 bases of the junction left unmatched. Germline CDR1 and CDR2: KGHDR and SFDVKD. CDR3 DNA sequence: TGTGCCACCAGTTCGACGGGACAGCAAGTATACGAGCAGTACTTC. Its translation: CATSSTGQQVYEQYF.

The CDR3 spells CASSSTGAYNEQFF. The CDR3 DNA sequence: TGTGCCAGCAGCTCGACAGGGGCCTACAATGAGCAGTTCTTC. The chain carries TRBV7-9 and TRBJ2-1, with 8 positions matching TRBD1. This CDR3 comprises 14 residues. Germline lookup yields CDR1 SEHNR and CDR2 FQNEAQ (reference sequence). The trim removed 4 bases at V and 2 bases at J, leaving 1 base unmatched.

As to this clonotype: Given a much more abundant clone one base away, this may be a read error. This chain joins TRBV9 and TRBJ2-5; no reliable D call. V was trimmed by 3 bases and J by 2 bases, leaving 11 bases between them. Germline CDR1 and CDR2: SGDLS and YYNGEE. The CDR3 covers 14 residues. DNA for the CDR3: TGTGCCAGCAGCGCAGATAGCAGTCAAGAGACCCAGTACTTC. This codes for CASSADSSQETQYF.

For this clonotype: A single base separates this from a much larger clone, so it may be a read error. This chain connects TRBV19 to TRBJ1-6; maybe TRBD1 (5 bases). This CDR3 is 14 amino acids long. V lost 8 bases and J 4 bases, leaving 12 bases between the germline ends. CDR1 is LNHDA and CDR2 is SQIVND in the germline V gene (reference sequence). In nucleotides, the CDR3 is TGTGCCAGTGGAGGGGCAGAATATAATTCACCCCTCCACTTT. This codes for CASGGAEYNSPLHF.

The V gene is TRBV28, the J gene TRBJ2-1, with 11 bases matching TRBD2. The CDR3 has 16 residues. Germline V CDR1 and CDR2: MDHEN, SYDVKM. Trimming at V came to 6 bases and at J to 8 bases, leaving 12 bases not matched to a gene. This CDR3 is CASRTRSSGRLHEQFF. Written as DNA, the CDR3 is TGTGCCAGCAGGACCCGGTCTAGCGGGAGGTTACATGAGCAGTTCTTC.

The table lists this clonotype with a few counts. This may be a read error: a much more frequent sequence differs by one nucleotide. Here the CDR3 DNA reads TGTGCCAGCAGTTACTCGGGGACAGGTTCTTACGGGCAGTACTTC. This translates into CASSYSGTGSYGQYF. This chain joins TRBV6-2 or TRBV6-3 and TRBJ2-7; 8 positions agree with TRBD1. Per germline, CDR1 MNHEY and CDR2 SVGEGT. The CDR3 has 15 residues.

This clonotype was recorded at least ten times. CDR3 coding DNA: TGTGCCAGCAGTGTCGACAGGGTAGGCCGAGGCGAGCAGTACGTC. It is translated as CASSVDRVGRGEQYV. The rearrangement links TRBV2 to TRBJ2-7; TRBD1 agrees at 7 bases. The germline gives CDR1 SNHLY, CDR2 FYNNEI. The CDR3 loop spans 15 amino acids. Trimming cost V 4 bases and J 6 bases; bases outside gene matches: 12.

In the case of this clonotype: This may stem from a read error, because a much larger clone lies one nucleotide away. In this CDR3 the conserved last residue, phenylalanine or tryptophan, is missing, so a read error is likely. This rearrangement joins TRBV7-3 to TRBJ2-5; D is unresolved. CDR1 is SGHTA, CDR2 FQGTGA, per germline. The CDR3 has 15 residues. DNA of the CDR3: TGTGCTAGCAGCAAAATCGGGCGGTCCCAAGAGACCCAGTACCTC. Protein: CASSKIGRSQETQYL.

Comments on this clonotype: Its ends do not fully match the called genes, so a read error is possible. The V gene is TRBV11-2, the J gene TRBJ2-2, with 7 bases lining up with TRBD2. CDR1 and CDR2 (germline): SGHAT, FQNNGV. This CDR3 region has 12 residues. CDR3 in DNA: TGTGCCAGCAGCTTTGGGACTAACAAGCTACTTTTT. This sequence encodes CASSFGTNKLLF.

The J gene is TRBJ2-7, the V gene TRBV7-9; 12 bases agree with TRBD2. CDR1 is SEHNR and CDR2 is FQNEAQ in the germline V gene (reference sequence). V was pared by 5 bases and J by 3 bases, with 8 bases of the junction left unmatched. The CDR3 totals 16 residues. CDR3 sequence: CASSPPTSGSVYEQYF. CDR3 in DNA: TGTGCCAGCAGCCCGCCGACTAGCGGGAGCGTCTACGAGCAGTACTTC.

The chain has TRBV12-3 or TRBV12-4 and TRBJ2-3, with 8 positions matching TRBD2. J was trimmed by 5 bases and V by 6 bases; bases with no gene match: 13. The CDR3 length is 16 residues. For the CDR3, the DNA is TGTGCCAGCAGCCAAGTCACGGGGGGGCCAGAAGATACGCAGTATTTT. Translated: CASSQVTGGPEDTQYF.

This chain joins TRBV5-1 and TRBJ2-5, with D perhaps matching TRBD1 (6 bases). Germline CDR1 reads SGHRS; CDR2 reads YFSETQ. The CDR3 totals 16 residues. V was cut by 4 bases and J by 2 bases, with 18 bases left in between. The CDR3 nucleotides are TGCGCCAGCAGCCTGGCCCTGGGGGCCCAACAAGAGACCCAGTACTTC. Amino acid sequence: CASSLALGAQQETQYF.

This clonotype was seen many times. The rearrangement links TRBV20-1 to TRBJ2-3, with 9 bases lining up with TRBD2. The CDR3 covers 16 residues. CDR1 is DFQATT and CDR2 is SNEGSKA in the germline V gene (reference sequence). The J segment lost 2 bases and the V segment lost 6 bases, leaving 12 bases of the junction unmatched. The CDR3 here is CSAPTPSGVFTDTQYF. CDR3 nucleotide sequence: TGCAGTGCGCCAACCCCTAGCGGGGTCTTCACAGATACGCAGTATTTT.

This clonotype occurred a few times. The chain recombines TRBV27 with TRBJ1-5; D unclear. CDR1 is MNHEY and CDR2 is SMNVEV in the germline V gene (reference sequence). The CDR3 consists of 9 residues. Deletions cut 8 bases from V and 7 bases from J, with 3 bases between. CDR3 sequence reads: CASGQPQHF. The DNA of the CDR3 is TGTGCCAGCGGGCAGCCCCAGCATTTT.

This clonotype was recorded a few times. This sequence joins TRBV5-8 and TRBJ2-1, with 8 nucleotides matching TRBD2. This CDR3 is 15 amino acids long. V was clipped by 2 bases and J by 7 bases; unmatched bases: 8. Germline V gene data show CDR1 as SGHTS and CDR2 as YDEGEE. In nucleotides, the CDR3 is TGTGCCAGCAGCTTCGCCGGGACTAGTCATAATGAGCAGTTCTTC. Translation gives CASSFAGTSHNEQFF. The full variable domain, in which reference TRBV5-8 and TRBJ2-1 provide the parts outside the CDR3, is EAGVTQSPTHLIKTRGQQATLRCSPISGHTSVYWYQQALGLGLQFLLWYDEGEERNRGNFPPRFSGRQFPNYSSELNVNALELEDSALYLCASSFAGTSHNEQFFGPGTRLTVL.

This clonotype was recorded once. A much larger clone differs by one base, so this may be a read error. The rearrangement links TRBV5-1 to TRBJ2-5, with 7 bases that match TRBD2. CDR3 length equals 13 residues. CDR1 and CDR2 from the germline V gene are SGHRS and YFSETQ. The CDR3 DNA reads as TGCGCCAGCCGCTTGGGGGGGAAAGAGACCCAGTACTTC. As protein: CASRLGGKETQYF.

The chain joins TRBV6-2 or TRBV6-3 to TRBJ1-5; no firm D call. The ends were cut back, 5 bases at V and 10 bases at J, with 18 bases in the middle. The CDR3 extends over 14 amino acids. From germline, CDR1 is MNHEY and CDR2 SVGEGT. This CDR3 is CASSGTLAAQPQHF. The CDR3 nucleotides read TGTGCCAGCAGTGGAACCCTCGCGGCTCAACCCCAGCATTTT.

This clonotype has at least ten counts. This sequence joins TRBV11-2 and TRBJ2-7; possibly TRBD1 for D (5 bases). V lost 0 bases, J lost 3 bases, and 12 bases lay in between. The CDR3 spans 15 residues. Germline V gene lookup returns CDR1 SGHAT and CDR2 FQNNGV. Here the CDR3 DNA reads TGTGCCAGCAGCTTAGATCAGGGATACTACTACGAGCAGTACTTC. It is translated as CASSLDQGYYYEQYF.

This chain uses TRBV25-1 with TRBJ1-2; D ambiguous. Trimming pared 5 bases from V and 3 bases from J, leaving 16 bases between. Germline V gene sequence: CDR1 MGHDK, CDR2 SYGVNS. CDR3 length: 15 amino acids. The CDR3 sequence: CASSLDGVNYYGYTF. The CDR3 nucleotides read TGTGCCAGCAGTTTAGACGGGGTCAATTACTATGGCTACACCTTC.